The 29 T cell receptor beta chains below come from one sample, sequenced in a study of T cell responses to AZD1222 COVID-19 vaccine. Libraries were prepared by immunoSEQ multiplex PCR; TCRdb keeps only in-frame clonotypes and omits some of them. The table includes about 99,000 clones, about nine tenths detected once. The material sequenced was peripheral blood, taken 28 days after the second AZD1222 dose. The receptors here all came from an adult who received the AZD1222 COVID-19 vaccine.

The chain links TRBV19 to TRBJ1-1; D unresolved. The CDR3 covers 12 residues. Trimming shortened V by 4 bases and J by 4 bases, and 7 bases separated the two germline ends. From germline, CDR1 is LNHDA and CDR2 SQIVND (reference sequence). The CDR3 reads CASSRGGTEAFF. As DNA, the CDR3 is TGTGCCAGTAGTAGAGGTGGCACTGAAGCTTTCTTT.

The chain links TRBV11-3 to TRBJ2-1; TRBD2 matches 8 bases. The CDR3 spans 13 residues. Looked up from germline, CDR1 is SGHNT and CDR2 is YENEEA. Trimming took 5 bases from V and 9 from J; bases not matched to a gene: 6. The CDR3 nucleotides read TGTGCCAGCAGCAAAAGCGGGAGTGGTGAGCAGTTCTTC. Its translation is CASSKSGSGEQFF.

The chain combines TRBV30 with TRBJ1-5; D unresolved. V was shortened by 2 bases and J by 4 bases, with 12 bases between the two germline ends. The CDR3 covers 14 residues. CDR1 and CDR2 (germline): GTSNPN, SVGIG (reference sequence). DNA for the CDR3: TGTGCCTGGAGTTCCCAAATCGGGAATCAGCCCCAGCATTTT. Protein: CAWSSQIGNQPQHF. Using reference TRBV30 and TRBJ1-5 for the parts outside the CDR3, the full variable domain is SQTIHQWPATLVQPVGSPLSLECTVEGTSNPNLYWYRQAAGRGLQLLFYSVGIGQISSEVPQNLSASRPQDRQFILSSKKLLLSDSGFYLCAWSSQIGNQPQHFGDGTRLSIL.

The chain has TRBV7-2 and TRBJ1-2; a possible D gene is TRBD1 (5 bases). CDR3 length: 15 residues. The germline gives CDR1 SGHTA, CDR2 FQGNSA. Trimming stripped 6 bases from V and 6 bases from J, with 20 bases between. The CDR3 spells CASSPDPGPQNGYTF. In nucleotides, the CDR3 is TGTGCCAGCAGTCCTGATCCGGGACCGCAAAATGGCTACACCTTC.

The rearrangement uses TRBV6-5 and TRBJ2-7, with D possibly called TRBD1 or TRBD2 (5 bases each). V was clipped by 2 bases and J by 5 bases, with 13 bases between them. The CDR3 has 14 residues. Germline V gene data show CDR1 as MNHEY and CDR2 as SVGAGI. CDR3 protein: CASSYRDQLDEQYF. DNA for the CDR3: TGTGCCAGCAGTTACAGGGACCAACTCGACGAGCAGTACTTC.

The chain joins TRBV3-1 (or the pseudogene TRBV3-2) to TRBJ1-3; D unclear. CDR1 and CDR2 (germline): LGHDT, YNNKEL (reference sequence). V lost 0 bases and J 7 bases, leaving 10 bases between the germline ends. This CDR3 is built from 14 residues. This CDR3 is CASSQDARENTIYF. The DNA of the CDR3 is TGTGCCAGCAGCCAAGACGCGAGGGAGAACACCATATATTTT.

The V call is TRBV7-9, the J call TRBJ1-1; D is uncertain. Germline V gene lookup returns CDR1 SEHNR and CDR2 FQNEAQ (reference sequence). V was pared by 1 base and J by 6 bases, with 6 bases between. CDR3 size: 12 residues. The CDR3 loop reads CASSLGGAEAFF. CDR3 bases: TGTGCCAGCAGCTTAGGCGGGGCTGAAGCTTTCTTT.

The chain carries TRBV27 and TRBJ2-7, with 7 bases that match TRBD1. The V and J ends lost 5 bases and 3 bases, in that order; junction bases with no gene match: 10. This CDR3 is built from 15 residues. The V gene's germline CDR1 is MNHEY and CDR2 SMNVEV (reference sequence). CDR3 coding DNA: TGTGCCAGCAGTATGACAGGGCAGGGGTACTACGAGCAGTACTTC. Amino acids: CASSMTGQGYYEQYF.

This chain joins TRBV5-1 and TRBJ1-5; D is undetermined. This CDR3 is 15 amino acids long. Trimming shortened V by 0 bases and J by 1 base, and 8 bases separated the two germline ends. CDR1 and CDR2 from the germline V gene are SGHRS and YFSETQ. In nucleotides, the CDR3 is TGCGCCAGCAGCTTGGAGGGTTTAAGCAATCAGCCCCAGCATTTT. Encoded protein: CASSLEGLSNQPQHF.

V usage is TRBV19 and J usage is TRBJ2-3; 10 bases fit TRBD2. The germline V gene has CDR1 LNHDA and CDR2 SQIVND (reference sequence). V lost 2 bases, J lost 6 bases, and 5 bases stayed unmatched. There are 15 residues in the CDR3. In nucleotides, the CDR3 is TGTGCCAGTAGTATACCCAGCGGGGGGGAGGATACGCAGTATTTT. Translation gives CASSIPSGGEDTQYF.

The genes are TRBV14 and TRBJ2-3, with D perhaps being TRBD1 or TRBD2 (5 bases each). Germline lookup yields CDR1 SGHDN and CDR2 FVKESK. V was cut by 2 bases and J by 4 bases, with 7 bases left in between. The CDR3 has 13 amino acids. DNA of the CDR3: TGTGCCAGCAGCCAATTGGGGGCAGATACGCAGTATTTT. Its translation is CASSQLGADTQYF. The full variable domain, with the rest looked up from reference TRBV14 and TRBJ2-3, is EAGVTQFPSHSVIEKGQTVTLRCDPISGHDNLYWYRRVMGKEIKFLLHFVKESKQDESGMPNNRFLAERTGGTYSTLKVQPAELEDSGVYFCASSQLGADTQYFGPGTRLTVL.

V gene TRBV10-3 combines with J gene TRBJ1-4; no firm D call. Trimming took off 3 bases at V and 4 bases at J, with 9 bases between the two ends. CDR1 is ENHRY and CDR2 is SYGVKD in the germline V gene. The length of the CDR3 is 14 residues. This chain's CDR3 is CAISEVRDNEKLFF. The CDR3 nucleotides are TGTGCCATCAGTGAAGTGCGGGATAATGAAAAACTGTTTTTT.

The genes are TRBV19 and TRBJ2-1; D remains ambiguous. Germline loops: CDR1 LNHDA, CDR2 SQIVND (reference sequence). The CDR3 is made up of 16 amino acids. V dropped 3 bases and J dropped 0 bases, with 12 bases sitting between them. In nucleotides, the CDR3 is TGTGCCAGTAGTATTTTCGGTGCAAGCTCCTACAATGAGCAGTTCTTC. Its protein product is CASSIFGASSYNEQFF.

This chain joins TRBV19 and TRBJ1-2, with TRBD1 identical over 8 bases. The CDR3 has 14 amino acids. The J segment lost 6 bases and the V segment lost 5 bases, leaving 8 bases of the junction unmatched. Germline assignment: CDR1 LNHDA and CDR2 SQIVND (reference sequence). For the CDR3, the DNA is TGTGCCAGTAGTCCGTCGGACAGGGCGGATGGCTACACCTTC. The encoded protein is CASSPSDRADGYTF.

The chain recombines TRBV29-1 with TRBJ1-2; TRBD1 matches at 7 bases. The germline V gene encodes CDR1 SQVTM and CDR2 ANQGSEA. The V segment lost 8 bases and the J segment 7 bases; nucleotides outside the gene matches: 19. This CDR3 is built from 15 residues. The CDR3 sequence is CSPCGGGPLICGYTF. Here the CDR3 DNA reads TGCAGCCCTTGTGGAGGGGGCCCCCTAATATGTGGCTACACCTTC.

The chain links TRBV4-3 to TRBJ2-3, with D unclear. The CDR3 runs 13 residues. The V gene lost 0 bases and the J gene lost 5 bases, with 6 bases spanning the gap. Looked up from germline, CDR1 is LGHNA and CDR2 is YSLEER. This CDR3 is CASSQDSQDTQYF. The DNA for the CDR3 is TGCGCCAGCAGCCAAGACTCCCAAGATACGCAGTATTTT.

The chain joins TRBV6-2 or TRBV6-3 to TRBJ1-3; D remains unclear. The V and J ends lost 6 bases and 0 bases respectively, with 15 bases between them. The CDR3 has 16 amino acids. CDR1 MNHEY and CDR2 SVGEGT come from the germline V gene. DNA for the CDR3: TGTGCCAGCAGCCGTGTCGGACCCAGCTCTGGAAACACCATATATTTT. It codes for CASSRVGPSSGNTIYF.

This clone was counted a few times. The rearrangement joins TRBV5-1 to TRBJ1-3; the D gene is possibly TRBD1 (5 bases). The germline V gene has CDR1 SGHRS and CDR2 YFSETQ. The V end lost 0 bases, the J end lost 3 bases, and 7 bases lay between the germline ends. The CDR3 length is 14 residues. The CDR3 region has the DNA TGCGCCAGCAGCTTGGTGGGGGATGGAAACACCATATATTTT. It is translated as CASSLVGDGNTIYF. Complete variable domain (other parts from reference TRBV5-1 and TRBJ1-3): KAGVTQTPRYLIKTRGQQVTLSCSPISGHRSVSWYQQTPGQGLQFLFEYFSETQRNKGNFPGRFSGRQFSNSRSEMNVSTLELGDSALYLCASSLVGDGNTIYFGEGSWLTVV.

J is TRBJ2-3 and V is TRBV20-1, with TRBD2 matching 7 bases. Losses at the gene ends were 3 bases for V and 4 bases for J; bases not matched to a gene: 7. The CDR3 loop spans 14 amino acids. Per the germline V gene, CDR1 is DFQATT and CDR2 is SNEGSKA (reference sequence). CDR3 nucleotide sequence: TGCAGTGCTAGTGGGAGGGCCGGGGCAGATACGCAGTATTTT. Its translation: CSASGRAGADTQYF.

The V call is TRBV12-1, the J call TRBJ2-1; TRBD2 reflects the table's D call only, with no check against the DNA. TRBV12-1 is a pseudogene segment. The CDR3 is made up of 14 amino acids. The CDR3 DNA is TGTGCCAGCAGCTTTGCGCCGGGTGAACGTGAGCAGTTCTTC. Its protein is CASSFAPGEREQFF.

The chain carries TRBV28 and TRBJ1-1; unclear D gene. There are 13 residues in the CDR3. The ends were cut back, 4 bases at V and 1 base at J, with 7 bases in the middle. CDR1 and CDR2 from the germline V gene are MDHEN and SYDVKM. In nucleotides, the CDR3 is TGTGCCAGCAGTTCCCCCGGGAACACTGAAGCTTTCTTT. This codes for CASSSPGNTEAFF.

This chain links TRBV30 with TRBJ2-2; no clear D gene. In germline, CDR1 is GTSNPN, CDR2 SVGIG (reference sequence). The CDR3 runs to 14 residues. Deletions cut 5 bases from V and 0 bases from J, with 10 bases between. The CDR3 nucleotides read TGTGCCTGGTCAGATATTGCGAACACCGGGGAGCTGTTTTTT. Protein product: CAWSDIANTGELFF. The full variable domain, its missing parts supplied by reference TRBV30 and TRBJ2-2, is SQTIHQWPATLVQPVGSPLSLECTVEGTSNPNLYWYRQAAGRGLQLLFYSVGIGQISSEVPQNLSASRPQDRQFILSSKKLLLSDSGFYLCAWSDIANTGELFFGEGSRLTVL.

The chain links TRBV28 to TRBJ1-6; D gene unclear. CDR3 length equals 13 residues. The germline V gene encodes CDR1 MDHEN and CDR2 SYDVKM. Trimming pared 6 bases from V and 7 bases from J, leaving 10 bases between. The CDR3 spells CASSPDTNSPLHF. In DNA, the CDR3 is TGTGCCAGCAGCCCTGACACCAATTCACCCCTCCACTTT.

The CDR3 reads CASSTYQPQHF. Here the CDR3 DNA reads TGTGCCAGCAGTACTTATCAGCCCCAGCATTTT. J is TRBJ1-5 and V is TRBV28; D call uncertain. The CDR3 has 11 residues. From germline, CDR1 is MDHEN and CDR2 SYDVKM. V lost 5 bases to trimming and J lost 5 bases, with 4 bases between them.

The rearrangement joins TRBV29-1 to TRBJ1-1, with a possible D match to TRBD1 (6 bases). The ends were cut back, 4 bases at V and 4 bases at J, with 19 bases in the middle. CDR3 length: 15 amino acids. CDR1 SQVTM and CDR2 ANQGSEA come from the germline V gene. The CDR3 protein is CSVAPDRRGGTEAFF. CDR3 DNA: TGCAGCGTTGCCCCCGACAGGCGGGGTGGCACTGAAGCTTTCTTT. Combining the CDR3 with reference TRBV29-1 and TRBJ1-1 gives the whole variable domain SAVISQKPSRDICQRGTSLTIQCQVDSQVTMMFWYRQQPGQSLTLIATANQGSEATYESGFVIDKFPISRPNLTFSTLTVSNMSPEDSSIYLCSVAPDRRGGTEAFFGQGTRLTVV.

The rearrangement uses TRBV10-3 and TRBJ1-4, with a tentative D call TRBD1 (5 bases). V gave up 11 bases and J gave up 0 bases, with 22 bases separating them. There are 17 residues in the CDR3. Germline V gene lookup returns CDR1 ENHRY and CDR2 SYGVKD. The CDR3 loop reads CAACQDPMGPTNEKLFF. Here the CDR3 DNA reads TGTGCCGCGTGCCAGGACCCGATGGGGCCAACTAATGAAAAACTGTTTTTT.

The rearrangement joins TRBV11-2 to TRBJ2-7, with D unclear. The CDR3 spans 14 residues. The ends were cut back, 5 bases at V and 6 bases at J, with 17 bases in the middle. Germline-derived CDR1 and CDR2 are SGHAT and FQNNGV. Here the CDR3 DNA reads TGTGCCAGCAGCCCACTACCGGCCTCAGCCGAGCAGTACTTC. Translated: CASSPLPASAEQYF.

The J gene is TRBJ1-4, the V gene TRBV11-2; a weak D match, TRBD1 (5 bases). Germline loops: CDR1 SGHAT, CDR2 FQNNGV. The CDR3 extends over 13 amino acids. V shed 3 bases and J shed 8 bases, with 10 bases lying between them. CDR3 DNA: TGTGCCAGCAGCTTGGACAATAGGGAAAAACTGTTTTTT. Translation gives CASSLDNREKLFF.

V gene TRBV9 combines with J gene TRBJ2-7; a weak D match, TRBD1 (7 bases). The V end lost 3 bases, the J end lost 2 bases, and 12 bases lay between the germline ends. The CDR3 loop spans 14 amino acids. The germline V gene has CDR1 SGDLS and CDR2 YYNGEE. The CDR3 reads CASSGGDSTYEQYF. The CDR3, as DNA: TGTGCCAGCAGCGGGGGGGACAGCACCTACGAGCAGTACTTC.